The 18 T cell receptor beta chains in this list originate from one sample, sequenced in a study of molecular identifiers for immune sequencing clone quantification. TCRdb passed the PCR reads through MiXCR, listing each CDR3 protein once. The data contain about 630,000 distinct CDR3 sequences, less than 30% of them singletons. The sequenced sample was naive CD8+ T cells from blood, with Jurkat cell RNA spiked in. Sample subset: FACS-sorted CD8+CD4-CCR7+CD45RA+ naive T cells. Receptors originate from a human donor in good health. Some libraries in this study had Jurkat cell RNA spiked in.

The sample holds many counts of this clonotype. CDR3 amino acids: CASSESLAGVETDTQYF. The CDR3, as DNA: TGTGCCAGCAGTGAGTCACTAGCGGGAGTGGAAACAGATACGCAGTATTTT. The rearrangement joins TRBV6-1 to TRBJ2-3; 11 bases agree with TRBD2. V gave up 3 bases and J gave up 3 bases; unmatched junction bases: 8. The length of the CDR3 is 17 residues. Germline V CDR1 and CDR2: MNHNS, SASEGT.

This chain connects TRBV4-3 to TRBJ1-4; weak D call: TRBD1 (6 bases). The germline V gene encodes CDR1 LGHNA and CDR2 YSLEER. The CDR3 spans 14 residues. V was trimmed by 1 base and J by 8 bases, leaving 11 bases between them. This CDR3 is CASSQGGAEEKLFF. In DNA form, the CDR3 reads TGCGCCAGCAGCCAAGGGGGGGCGGAAGAAAAACTGTTTTTT.

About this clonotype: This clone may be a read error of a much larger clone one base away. CDR3 bases: TGTGCCAGCAGTGCACAGGGCTTGTTTGAAAAACTGCTTTTT. Amino acids: CASSAQGLFEKLLF. The chain joins TRBV27 to TRBJ1-4; D may be TRBD1 (6 bases). Germline-derived CDR1 and CDR2 are MNHEY and SMNVEV (reference sequence). CDR3 length equals 14 residues.

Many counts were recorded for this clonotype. The CDR3 DNA reads as TGCAGTGCTCCAAAGACAGGCCCCGGCGTTTACGAGCAGTACTTC. Its translation is CSAPKTGPGVYEQYF. The V call is TRBV20-1, the J call TRBJ2-7; tentative D call: TRBD1 (6 bases). This CDR3 region has 15 residues. Germline values: CDR1 DFQATT, CDR2 SNEGSKA (reference sequence). The V end lost 5 bases, the J end lost 4 bases, and 21 bases lay between the germline ends.

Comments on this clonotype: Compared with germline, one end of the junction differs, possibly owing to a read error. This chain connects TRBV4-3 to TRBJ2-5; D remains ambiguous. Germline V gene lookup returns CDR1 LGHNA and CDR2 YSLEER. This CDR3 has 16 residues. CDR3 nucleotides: TGCGCCAGCAGCCAAGATCGAGACGGAACAGTTGAGACCCGGTACTTC. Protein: CASSQDRDGTVETRYF.

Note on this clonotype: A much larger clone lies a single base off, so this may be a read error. The CDR3, as DNA: TGTGCCAGCAGTTCAATCGGGACAGGAGAGCCCCAGTACTTC. This gives the protein CASSSIGTGEPQYF. The chain has TRBV28 and TRBJ2-5; 8 bases align to TRBD1. The CDR3 has 14 amino acids. The germline V gene has CDR1 MDHEN and CDR2 SYDVKM.

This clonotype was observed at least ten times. Written as DNA, the CDR3 is TGTGCCAGCAGCATACAGGGGGCGGTGGAGCAGTACTTC. Translation: CASSIQGAVEQYF. V and J are TRBV27 and TRBJ2-7; 9 nucleotides match TRBD1. Germline CDR1 and CDR2: MNHEY and SMNVEV (reference sequence). This CDR3 is built from 13 residues. V was clipped by 6 bases and J by 7 bases; unmatched bases: 7.

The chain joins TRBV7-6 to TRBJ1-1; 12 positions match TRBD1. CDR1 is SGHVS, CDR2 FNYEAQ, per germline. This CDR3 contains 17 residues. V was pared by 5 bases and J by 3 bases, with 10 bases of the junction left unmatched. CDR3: CASSPWDRGREDTEAFF. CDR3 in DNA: TGTGCCAGCAGCCCCTGGGACAGGGGGCGGGAAGACACTGAAGCTTTCTTT.

CDR3 sequence: CASSFIGAGELFF. DNA of the CDR3: TGTGCCAGCAGCTTTATAGGGGCCGGGGAGCTGTTTTTT. The rearrangement links TRBV7-2 to TRBJ2-2; the D gene is possibly TRBD1 (5 bases). Trimming pared 3 bases from V and 6 bases from J, leaving 8 bases between. The germline V gene encodes CDR1 SGHTA and CDR2 FQGNSA. The CDR3 has 13 amino acids.

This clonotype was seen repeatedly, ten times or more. The CDR3: CASSYSSPGAPTDTQYF. DNA for the CDR3: TGTGCCAGCAGTTACTCCTCTCCGGGGGCCCCCACAGATACGCAGTATTTT. The V and J genes are TRBV6-5 and TRBJ2-3; the D gene could be TRBD1 or TRBD2 (6 bases each). CDR1 and CDR2 from the germline V gene are MNHEY and SVGAGI. Trimming pared 0 bases from V and 2 bases from J, leaving 15 bases between. This CDR3 contains 17 residues.

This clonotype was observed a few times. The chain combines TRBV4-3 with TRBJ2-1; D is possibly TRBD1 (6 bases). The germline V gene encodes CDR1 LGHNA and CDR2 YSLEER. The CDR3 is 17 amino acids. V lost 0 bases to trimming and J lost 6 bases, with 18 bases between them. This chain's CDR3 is CASSQERQERFTNEQFF. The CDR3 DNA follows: TGCGCCAGCAGCCAAGAGCGACAGGAGAGGTTTACCAATGAGCAGTTCTTC.

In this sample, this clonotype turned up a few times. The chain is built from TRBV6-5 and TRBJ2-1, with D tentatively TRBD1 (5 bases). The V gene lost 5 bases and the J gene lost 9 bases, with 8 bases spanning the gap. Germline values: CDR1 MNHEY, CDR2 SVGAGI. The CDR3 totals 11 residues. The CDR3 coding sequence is TGTGCCAGCAGTCAGGGCCTTGAGCAGTTCTTC. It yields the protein CASSQGLEQFF.

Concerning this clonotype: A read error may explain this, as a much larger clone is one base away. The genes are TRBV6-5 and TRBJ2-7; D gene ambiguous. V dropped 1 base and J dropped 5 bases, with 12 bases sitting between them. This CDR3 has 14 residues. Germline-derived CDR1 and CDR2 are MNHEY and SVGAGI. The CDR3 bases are TGTGCCAGCAGTTACTGTGACTCCGCGGACGAGCAGTACTTC. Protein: CASSYCDSADEQYF.

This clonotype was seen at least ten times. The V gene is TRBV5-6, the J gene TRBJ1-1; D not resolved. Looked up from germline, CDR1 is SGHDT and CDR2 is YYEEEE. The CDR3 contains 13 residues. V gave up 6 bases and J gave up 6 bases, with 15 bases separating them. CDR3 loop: CASTSDDGSEAFF. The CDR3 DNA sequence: TGTGCCAGCACCTCAGATGACGGTTCTGAAGCTTTCTTT.

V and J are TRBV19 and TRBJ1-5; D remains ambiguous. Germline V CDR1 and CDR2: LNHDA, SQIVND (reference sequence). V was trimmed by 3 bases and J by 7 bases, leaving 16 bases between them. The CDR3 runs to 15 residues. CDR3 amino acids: CASSMGTRQVQPQHF. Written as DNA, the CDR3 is TGTGCCAGTAGTATGGGTACGAGGCAGGTACAGCCCCAGCATTTT.

This chain's CDR3 is CASTAGVMTDTQYF. The CDR3 DNA reads TGTGCCAGCACAGCGGGGGTTATGACAGATACGCAGTATTTT. This chain joins TRBV19 and TRBJ2-3, with 8 nucleotides matching TRBD2. The CDR3 contains 14 residues. Germline CDR1 reads LNHDA; CDR2 reads SQIVND (reference sequence). V was clipped by 9 bases and J by 3 bases; unmatched bases: 8.

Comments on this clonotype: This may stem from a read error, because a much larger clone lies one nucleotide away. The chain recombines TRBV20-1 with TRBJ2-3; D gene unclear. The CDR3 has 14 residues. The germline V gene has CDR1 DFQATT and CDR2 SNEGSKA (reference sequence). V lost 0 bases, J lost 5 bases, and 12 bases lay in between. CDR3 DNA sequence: TGCAGTGCTAGAGATGTCCCAGAGGTAGATACGCAGTATTTT. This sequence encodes CSARDVPEVDTQYF.

CDR3 in amino acids: CASSQSAWYTDTQYF. CDR3 nucleotide sequence: TGTGCCAGCAGCCAGTCGGCCTGGTACACAGATACGCAGTATTTT. The rearrangement uses TRBV7-3 and TRBJ2-3; no clear D gene. V was trimmed by 5 bases and J by 2 bases, leaving 14 bases between them. Per the germline V gene, CDR1 is SGHTA and CDR2 is FQGTGA. This CDR3 has 15 residues.